This T cell receptor (beta chain) was profiled in a study of T-cell reconstitution after alpha-beta-depleted transplantation in children. This clonotype was seen repeatedly, ten times or more. For TCRbeta, the library was prepared with unique molecular identifiers. TCRdb called the PCR reads again in MiXCR, with one record for every CDR3 protein. Of 200,000 or so distinct CDR3 sequences listed, roughly 6% are singletons. CDR1 SGHVS and CDR2 FQNEAQ come from the germline V gene. The CDR3 runs 16 residues. With 2 bases removed from V and 10 bases from J, the gap between germline ends came to 22 bases. The starting material was PBMCs, obtained before TCRalphabeta/CD19-depleted stem cell transplant. The clonotype originates from a girl under three years old with combined immunodeficiency, due to receive a stem cell transplant. This chain uses TRBV7-8 with TRBJ2-3, with D possibly being TRBD2 (6 bases). The CDR3 spells CASSLYVRGGKDAQYF. CDR3 sequence (DNA): TGTGCCAGCAGCTTATACGTTCGGGGCGGGAAGGATGCGCAGTATTTT.